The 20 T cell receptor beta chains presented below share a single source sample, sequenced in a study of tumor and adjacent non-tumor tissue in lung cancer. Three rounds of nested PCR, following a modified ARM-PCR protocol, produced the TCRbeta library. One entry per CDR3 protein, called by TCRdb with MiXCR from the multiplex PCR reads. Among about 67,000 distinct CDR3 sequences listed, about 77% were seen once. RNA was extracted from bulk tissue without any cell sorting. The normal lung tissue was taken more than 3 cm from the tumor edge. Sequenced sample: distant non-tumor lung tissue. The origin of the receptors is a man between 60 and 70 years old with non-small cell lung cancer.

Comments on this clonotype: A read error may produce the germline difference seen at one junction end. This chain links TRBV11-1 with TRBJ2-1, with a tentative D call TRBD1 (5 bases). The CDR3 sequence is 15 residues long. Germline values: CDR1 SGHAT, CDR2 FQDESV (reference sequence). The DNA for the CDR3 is TGTACCAGCAGCCCCGCAAGGGTGCTGGACAATGAGCAGTTGTTC. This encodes CTSSPARVLDNEQLF. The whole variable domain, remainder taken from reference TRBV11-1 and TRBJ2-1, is EAEVAQSPRYKITEKSQAVAFWCDPISGHATLYWYRQILGQGPELLVQFQDESVVDDSQLPKDRFSAERLKGVDSTLKIQPAELGDSAMYLCTSSPARVLDNEQLFGPGTRLTVL.

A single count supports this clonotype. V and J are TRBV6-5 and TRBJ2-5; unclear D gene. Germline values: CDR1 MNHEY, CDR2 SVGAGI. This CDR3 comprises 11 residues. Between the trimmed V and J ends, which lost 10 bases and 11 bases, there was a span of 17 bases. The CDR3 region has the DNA TGTGCCACCAGAGAAACGTTGACACAGTACTTC. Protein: CATRETLTQYF.

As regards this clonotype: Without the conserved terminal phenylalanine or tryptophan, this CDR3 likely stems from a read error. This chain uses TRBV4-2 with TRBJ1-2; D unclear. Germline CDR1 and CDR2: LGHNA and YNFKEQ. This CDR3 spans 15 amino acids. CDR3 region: CTSSQAERANYGYTL. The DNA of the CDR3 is TGTACCAGCAGCCAGGCAGAACGAGCTAACTATGGCTACACCTTG.

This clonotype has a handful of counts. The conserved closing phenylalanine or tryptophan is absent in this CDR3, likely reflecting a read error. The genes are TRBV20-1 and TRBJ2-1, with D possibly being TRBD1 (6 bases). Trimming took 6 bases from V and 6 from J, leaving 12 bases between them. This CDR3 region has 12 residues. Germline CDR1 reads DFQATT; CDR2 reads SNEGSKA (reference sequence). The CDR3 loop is CSAEETGNEQFL. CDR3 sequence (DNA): TGCAGTGCCGAGGAGACAGGCAATGAGCAGTTCCTC.

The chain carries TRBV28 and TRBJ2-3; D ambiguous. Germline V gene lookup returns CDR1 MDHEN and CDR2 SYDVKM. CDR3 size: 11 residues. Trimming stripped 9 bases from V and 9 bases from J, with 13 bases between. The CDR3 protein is CASGIVVTQYF. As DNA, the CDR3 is TGTGCCAGTGGTATTGTAGTGACGCAGTATTTT.

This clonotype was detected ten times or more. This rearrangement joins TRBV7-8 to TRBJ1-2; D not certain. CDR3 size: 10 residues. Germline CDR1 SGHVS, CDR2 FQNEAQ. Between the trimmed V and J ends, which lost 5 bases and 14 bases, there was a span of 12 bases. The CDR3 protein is CASSPGELTF. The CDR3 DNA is TGTGCCAGCAGCCCTGGGGAGCTTACCTTC. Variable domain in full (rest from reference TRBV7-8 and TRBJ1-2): GAGVSQSPRYKVAKRGQDVALRCDPISGHVSLFWYQQALGQGPEFLTYFQNEAQLDKSGLPSDRFFAERPEGSVSTLKIQRTQQEDSAVYLCASSPGELTFGSGTRLTVV.

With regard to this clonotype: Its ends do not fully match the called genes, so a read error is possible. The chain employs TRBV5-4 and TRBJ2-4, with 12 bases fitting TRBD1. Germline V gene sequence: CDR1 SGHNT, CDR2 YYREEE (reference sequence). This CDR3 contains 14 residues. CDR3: CTSSLAGTGGSQYF. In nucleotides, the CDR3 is TGTACCAGCAGCTTGGCCGGGACAGGGGGCAGTCAGTACTTC.

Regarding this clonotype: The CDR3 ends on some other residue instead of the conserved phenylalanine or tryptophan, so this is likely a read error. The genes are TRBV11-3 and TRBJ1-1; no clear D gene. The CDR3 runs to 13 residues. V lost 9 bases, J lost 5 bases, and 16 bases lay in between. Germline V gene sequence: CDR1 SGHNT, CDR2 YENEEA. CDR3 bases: TGTGCCAGGTCCCTGCGGAGACCGACTGAAGCTTTCTGT. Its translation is CARSLRRPTEAFC.

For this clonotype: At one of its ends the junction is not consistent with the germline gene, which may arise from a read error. The CDR3 nucleotides read TGTGCCAGTAGTTTCCTTCAGCGGGACCACGATGGGCAGTTCTTC. It is translated as CASSFLQRDHDGQFF. This sequence joins TRBV12-3 or TRBV12-4 and TRBJ2-1, with 7 bases identical to TRBD2. The CDR3 spans 15 residues.

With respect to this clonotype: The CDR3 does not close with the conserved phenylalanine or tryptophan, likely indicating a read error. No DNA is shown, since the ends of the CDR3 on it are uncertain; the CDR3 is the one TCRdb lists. The CDR3 reads CASDSGTDASY. V gene TRBV6-2 or TRBV6-3 combines with J gene TRBJ1-3; the listed D gene, TRBD1, was not tested against the DNA. Looked up from germline, CDR1 is MNHEY and CDR2 is SVGEGT. The CDR3 sequence runs 11 residues, both termini included.

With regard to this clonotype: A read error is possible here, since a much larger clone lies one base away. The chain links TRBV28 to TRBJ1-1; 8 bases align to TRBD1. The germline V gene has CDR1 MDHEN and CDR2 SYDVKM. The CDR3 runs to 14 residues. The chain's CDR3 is CASSLTDRATGAFF. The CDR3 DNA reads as TGTGCCAGCAGTTTGACGGACAGGGCCACTGGAGCTTTCTTT. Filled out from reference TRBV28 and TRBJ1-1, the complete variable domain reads DVKVTQSSRYLVKRTGEKVFLECVQDMDHENMFWYRQDPGLGLRLIYFSYDVKMKEKGDIPEGYSVSREKKERFSLILESASTNQTSMYLCASSLTDRATGAFFGQGTRLTVV.

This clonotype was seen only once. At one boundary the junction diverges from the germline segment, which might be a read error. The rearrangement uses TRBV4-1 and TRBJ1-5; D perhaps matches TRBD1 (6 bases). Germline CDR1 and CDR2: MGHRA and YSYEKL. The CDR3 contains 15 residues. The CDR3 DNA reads TGCACCAGGACTATTTCCTGGACAGAGAATCAGCCCCAGCATTTT. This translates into CTRTISWTENQPQHF.

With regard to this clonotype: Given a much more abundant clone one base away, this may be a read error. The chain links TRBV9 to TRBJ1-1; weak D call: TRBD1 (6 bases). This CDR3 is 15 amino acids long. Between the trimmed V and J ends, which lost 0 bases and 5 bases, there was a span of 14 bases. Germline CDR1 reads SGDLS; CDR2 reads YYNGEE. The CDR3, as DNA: TGTGCCAGCAGCGTAGGGTGGTCAGGGGAGACTGAAGCTTTCTTT. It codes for CASSVGWSGETEAFF.

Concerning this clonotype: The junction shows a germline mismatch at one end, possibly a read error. The CDR3 nucleotides are TGTGCCAGCAACTTAATGAGACAGAACACAGATACACAGTATTTT. It yields the protein CASNLMRQNTDTQYF. This rearrangement joins TRBV13 to TRBJ2-3, with a weak D call TRBD1 (5 bases). The germline V gene has CDR1 PRHDT and CDR2 FYEKMQ (reference sequence). This CDR3 has 15 amino acids.

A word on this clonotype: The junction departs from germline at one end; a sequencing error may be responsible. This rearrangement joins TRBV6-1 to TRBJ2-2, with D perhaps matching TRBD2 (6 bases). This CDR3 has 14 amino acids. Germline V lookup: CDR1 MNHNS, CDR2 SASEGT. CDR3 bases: TGTGCCAGCAGTGAAGGACTAGACATCGGGGAGCTGCTCTTT. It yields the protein CASSEGLDIGELLF.

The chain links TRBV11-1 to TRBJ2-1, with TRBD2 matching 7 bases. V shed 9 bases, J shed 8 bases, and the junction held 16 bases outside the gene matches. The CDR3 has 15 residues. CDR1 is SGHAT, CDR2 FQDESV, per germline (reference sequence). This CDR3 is CASSMIRGDRDEQFF. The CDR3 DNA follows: TGTGCCAGTAGCATGATTCGGGGGGACCGGGATGAGCAGTTCTTC.

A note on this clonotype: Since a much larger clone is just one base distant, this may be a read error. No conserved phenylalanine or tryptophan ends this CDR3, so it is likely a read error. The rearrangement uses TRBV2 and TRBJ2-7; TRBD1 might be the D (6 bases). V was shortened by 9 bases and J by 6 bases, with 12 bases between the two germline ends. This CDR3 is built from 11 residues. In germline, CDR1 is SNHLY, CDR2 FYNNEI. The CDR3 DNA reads TGTGCCAGAGGGACAACTGGCGAGCAGTACTAC. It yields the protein CARGTTGEQYY.

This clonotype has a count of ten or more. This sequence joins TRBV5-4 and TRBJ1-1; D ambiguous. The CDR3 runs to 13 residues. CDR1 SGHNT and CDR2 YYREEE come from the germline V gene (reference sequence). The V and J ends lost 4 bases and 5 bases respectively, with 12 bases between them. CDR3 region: CASSPPGMTEAFF. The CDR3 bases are TGTGCCAGCAGCCCCCCCGGGATGACTGAAGCTTTCTTT.

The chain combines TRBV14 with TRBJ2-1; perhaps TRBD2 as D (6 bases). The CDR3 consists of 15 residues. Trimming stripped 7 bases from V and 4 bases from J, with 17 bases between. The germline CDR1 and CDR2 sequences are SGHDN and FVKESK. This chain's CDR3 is CASNHALAWYNEQFF. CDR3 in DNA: TGTGCCAGCAACCACGCACTAGCTTGGTACAATGAGCAGTTCTTC.

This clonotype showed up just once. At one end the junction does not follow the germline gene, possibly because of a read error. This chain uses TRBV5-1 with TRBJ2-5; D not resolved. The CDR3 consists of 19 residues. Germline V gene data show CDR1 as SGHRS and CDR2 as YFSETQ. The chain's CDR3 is CASSLYPSRRGPNEEAQYF. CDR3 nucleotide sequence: TGCGCCAGCAGCTTGTACCCCAGCCGGAGAGGCCCAAATGAAGAGGCCCAGTACTTC.